The present T cell receptor beta chain was sequenced within a study of blood T cell repertoires in COVID-19. This table comes from immunoSEQ multiplex PCR, and its TCRdb copy is limited to in-frame clones, with some not included. The sample carries 150,000 to 200,000 clones, around 77% recorded once. The CDR3 consists of 15 residues. Trimming at V came to 9 bases and at J to 2 bases, leaving 8 bases not matched to a gene. Germline V gene sequence: CDR1 SGHTA, CDR2 FQGTGA. What was sequenced was peripheral blood. V gene TRBV7-3 combines with J gene TRBJ1-5; 9 bases map to TRBD1. The origin of this receptor is a man aged 55-75 years with active or convalescent COVID-19. Written as DNA, the CDR3 is TGTGCCAGGACAGGGGGGAATGTTGGCAATCAGCCCCAGCATTTT. It translates to CARTGGNVGNQPQHF.